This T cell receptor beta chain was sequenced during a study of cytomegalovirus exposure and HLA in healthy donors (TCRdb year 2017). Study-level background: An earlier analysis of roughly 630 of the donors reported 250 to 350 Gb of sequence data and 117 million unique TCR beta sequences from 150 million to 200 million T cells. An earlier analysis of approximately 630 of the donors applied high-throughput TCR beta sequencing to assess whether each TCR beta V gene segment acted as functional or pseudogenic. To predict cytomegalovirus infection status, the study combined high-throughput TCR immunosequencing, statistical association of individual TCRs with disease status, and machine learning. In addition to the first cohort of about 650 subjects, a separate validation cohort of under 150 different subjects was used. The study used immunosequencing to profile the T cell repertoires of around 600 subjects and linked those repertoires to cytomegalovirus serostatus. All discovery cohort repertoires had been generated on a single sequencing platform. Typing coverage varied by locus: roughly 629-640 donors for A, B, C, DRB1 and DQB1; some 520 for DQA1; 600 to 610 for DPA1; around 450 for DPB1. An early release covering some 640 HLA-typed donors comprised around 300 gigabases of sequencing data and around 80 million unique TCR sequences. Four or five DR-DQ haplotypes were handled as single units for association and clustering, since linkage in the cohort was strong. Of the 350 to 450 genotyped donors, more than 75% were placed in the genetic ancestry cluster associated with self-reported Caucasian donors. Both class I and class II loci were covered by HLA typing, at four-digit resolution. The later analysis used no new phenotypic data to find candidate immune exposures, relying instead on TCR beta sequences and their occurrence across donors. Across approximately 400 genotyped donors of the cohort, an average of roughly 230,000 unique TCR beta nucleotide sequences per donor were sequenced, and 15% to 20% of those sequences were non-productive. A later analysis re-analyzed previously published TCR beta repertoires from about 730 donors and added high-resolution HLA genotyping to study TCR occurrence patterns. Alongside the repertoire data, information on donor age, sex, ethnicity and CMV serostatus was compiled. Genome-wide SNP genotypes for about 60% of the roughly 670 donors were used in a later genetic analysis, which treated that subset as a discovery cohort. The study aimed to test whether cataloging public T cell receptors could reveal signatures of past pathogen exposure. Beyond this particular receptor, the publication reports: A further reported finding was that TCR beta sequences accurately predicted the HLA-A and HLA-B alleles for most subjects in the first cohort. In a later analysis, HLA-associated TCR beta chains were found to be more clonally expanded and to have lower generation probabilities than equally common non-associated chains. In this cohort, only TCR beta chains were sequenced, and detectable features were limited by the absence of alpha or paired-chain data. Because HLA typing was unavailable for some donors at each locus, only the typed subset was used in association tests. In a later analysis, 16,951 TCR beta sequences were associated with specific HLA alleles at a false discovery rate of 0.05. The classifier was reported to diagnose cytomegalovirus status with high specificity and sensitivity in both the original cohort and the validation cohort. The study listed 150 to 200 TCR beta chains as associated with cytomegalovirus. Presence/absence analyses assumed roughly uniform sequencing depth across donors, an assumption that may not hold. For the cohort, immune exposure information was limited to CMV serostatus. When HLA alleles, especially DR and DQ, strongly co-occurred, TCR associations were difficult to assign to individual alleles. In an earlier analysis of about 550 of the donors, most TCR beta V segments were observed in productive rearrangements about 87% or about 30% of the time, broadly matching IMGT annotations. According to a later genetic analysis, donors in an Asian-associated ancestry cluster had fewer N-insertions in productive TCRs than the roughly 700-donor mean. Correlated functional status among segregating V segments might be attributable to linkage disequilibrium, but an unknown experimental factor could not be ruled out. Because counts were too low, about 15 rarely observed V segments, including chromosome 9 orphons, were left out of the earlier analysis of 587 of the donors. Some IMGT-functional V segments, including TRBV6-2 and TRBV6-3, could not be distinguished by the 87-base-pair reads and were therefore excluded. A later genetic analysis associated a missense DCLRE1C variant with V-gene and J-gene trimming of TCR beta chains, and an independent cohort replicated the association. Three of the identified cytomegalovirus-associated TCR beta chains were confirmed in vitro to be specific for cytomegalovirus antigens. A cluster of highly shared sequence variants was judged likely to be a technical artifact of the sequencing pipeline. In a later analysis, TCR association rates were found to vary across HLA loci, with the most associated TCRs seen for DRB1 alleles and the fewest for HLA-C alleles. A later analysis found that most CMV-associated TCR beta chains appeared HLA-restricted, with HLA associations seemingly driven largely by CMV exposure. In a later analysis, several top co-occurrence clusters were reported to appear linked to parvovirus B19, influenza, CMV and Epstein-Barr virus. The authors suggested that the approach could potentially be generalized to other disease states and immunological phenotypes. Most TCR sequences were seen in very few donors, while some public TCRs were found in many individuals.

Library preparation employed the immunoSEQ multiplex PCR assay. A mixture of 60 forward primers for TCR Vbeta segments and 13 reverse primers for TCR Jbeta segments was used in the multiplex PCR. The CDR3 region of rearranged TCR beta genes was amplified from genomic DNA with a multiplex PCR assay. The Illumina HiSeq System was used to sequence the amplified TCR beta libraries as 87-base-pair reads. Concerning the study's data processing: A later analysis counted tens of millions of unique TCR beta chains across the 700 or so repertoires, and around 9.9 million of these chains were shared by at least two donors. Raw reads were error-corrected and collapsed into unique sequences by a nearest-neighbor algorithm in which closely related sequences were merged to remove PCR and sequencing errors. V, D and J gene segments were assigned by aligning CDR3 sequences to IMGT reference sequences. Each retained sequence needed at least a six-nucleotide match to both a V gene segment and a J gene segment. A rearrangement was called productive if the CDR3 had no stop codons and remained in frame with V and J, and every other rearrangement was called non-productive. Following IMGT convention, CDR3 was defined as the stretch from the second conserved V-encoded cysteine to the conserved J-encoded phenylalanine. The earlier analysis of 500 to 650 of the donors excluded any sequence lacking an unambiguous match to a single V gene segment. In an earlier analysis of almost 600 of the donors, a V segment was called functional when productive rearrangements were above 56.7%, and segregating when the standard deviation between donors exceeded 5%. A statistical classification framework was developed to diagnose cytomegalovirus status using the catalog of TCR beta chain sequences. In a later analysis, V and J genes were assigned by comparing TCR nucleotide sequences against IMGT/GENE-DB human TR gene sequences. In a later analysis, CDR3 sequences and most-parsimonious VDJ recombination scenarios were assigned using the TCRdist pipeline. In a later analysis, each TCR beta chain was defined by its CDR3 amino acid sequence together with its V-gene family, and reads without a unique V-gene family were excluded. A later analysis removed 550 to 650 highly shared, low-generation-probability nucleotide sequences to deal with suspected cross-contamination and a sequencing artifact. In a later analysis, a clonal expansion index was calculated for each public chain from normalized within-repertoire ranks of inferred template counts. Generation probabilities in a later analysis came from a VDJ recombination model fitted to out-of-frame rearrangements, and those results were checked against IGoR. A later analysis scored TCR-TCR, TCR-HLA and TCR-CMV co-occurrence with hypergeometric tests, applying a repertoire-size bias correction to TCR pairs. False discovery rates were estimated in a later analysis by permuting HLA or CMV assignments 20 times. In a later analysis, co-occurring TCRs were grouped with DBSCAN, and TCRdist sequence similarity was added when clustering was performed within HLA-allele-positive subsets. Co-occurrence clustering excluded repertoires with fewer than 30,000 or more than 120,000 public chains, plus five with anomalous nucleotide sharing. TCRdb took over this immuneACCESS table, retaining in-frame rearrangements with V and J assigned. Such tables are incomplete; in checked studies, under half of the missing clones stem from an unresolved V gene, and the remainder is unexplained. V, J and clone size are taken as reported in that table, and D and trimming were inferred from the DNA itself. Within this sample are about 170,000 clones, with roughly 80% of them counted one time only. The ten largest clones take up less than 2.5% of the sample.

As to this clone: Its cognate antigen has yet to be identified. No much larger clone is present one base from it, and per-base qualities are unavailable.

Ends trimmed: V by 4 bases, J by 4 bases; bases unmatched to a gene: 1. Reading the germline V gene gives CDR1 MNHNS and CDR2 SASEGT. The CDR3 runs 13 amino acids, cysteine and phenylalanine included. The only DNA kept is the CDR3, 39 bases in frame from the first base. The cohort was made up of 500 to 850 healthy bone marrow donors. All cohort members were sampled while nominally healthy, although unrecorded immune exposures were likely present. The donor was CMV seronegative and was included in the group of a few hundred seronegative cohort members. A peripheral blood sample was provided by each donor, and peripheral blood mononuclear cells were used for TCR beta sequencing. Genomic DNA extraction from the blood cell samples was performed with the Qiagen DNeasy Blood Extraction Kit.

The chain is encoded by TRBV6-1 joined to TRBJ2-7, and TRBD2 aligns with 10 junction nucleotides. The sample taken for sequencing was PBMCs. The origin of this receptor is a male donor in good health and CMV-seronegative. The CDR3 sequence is CASSVSGGYEQYF. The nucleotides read TGTGCCAGCAGTGTTAGCGGGGGGTACGAGCAGTACTTC.